One sample yielded the 28 T cell receptor beta chains listed below, sequenced in a study of blood T cell repertoires in COVID-19. The assay was immunoSEQ multiplex PCR, and TCRdb's table has in-frame clones only and misses some. The data contain almost 400,000 clones, 85% to 90% of them singletons. The sequenced material came from PBMCs or T cells enriched from blood (not recorded which). These receptors all stem from a woman in her twenties or thirties who had recovered from COVID-19.

The gene calls are TRBV3-1 (or the pseudogene TRBV3-2) and TRBJ1-4; 8 bases are a match to TRBD1. The CDR3 consists of 16 residues. Germline V gene sequence: CDR1 LGHDT, CDR2 YNNKEL (reference sequence). Germline trimming cut 1 base from V and 6 bases from J; bases unmatched to any gene: 7. The chain's CDR3 is CASSQGQGTSYEKLFF. As DNA, the CDR3 is TGTGCCAGCAGCCAAGGACAGGGGACCTCTTATGAAAAACTGTTTTTT.

This clone showed up just a few times. The chain has TRBV13 and TRBJ1-2, with 11 bases matching TRBD1. CDR3 length: 15 residues. Germline assignment: CDR1 PRHDT and CDR2 FYEKMQ (reference sequence). Losses at the gene ends were 5 bases for V and 5 bases for J; bases not matched to a gene: 7. The CDR3 sequence: CASSTRTGGIYGYTF. The CDR3 DNA sequence: TGTGCCAGCAGCACCAGGACAGGGGGCATATATGGCTACACCTTC.

This clone was seen a handful of times. The rearrangement links TRBV9 to TRBJ1-1; no reliable D call. Trimming cost V 3 bases and J 1 base, with 7 bases left between them. From germline, CDR1 is SGDLS and CDR2 YYNGEE. CDR3 length equals 13 residues. In nucleotides, the CDR3 is TGTGCCAGCAGCGCCTCAGGGAACACTGAAGCTTTCTTT. This translates into CASSASGNTEAFF.

The rearrangement uses TRBV7-8 and TRBJ1-1; 10 nucleotides align to TRBD1. From germline, CDR1 is SGHVS and CDR2 FQNEAQ. V was pared by 5 bases and J by 5 bases, with 11 bases of the junction left unmatched. The CDR3 has 16 amino acids. CDR3 nucleotide sequence: TGTGCCAGCAGCACTCAACCGACAGGGGGCTGGACTGAAGCTTTCTTT. It codes for CASSTQPTGGWTEAFF.

The rearrangement links TRBV5-6 to TRBJ1-3, with 9 bases identical to TRBD1. The V and J ends lost 3 bases and 3 bases, in that order; junction bases with no gene match: 10. The CDR3 contains 17 residues. Germline CDR1 is SGHDT and CDR2 is YYEEEE. In DNA form, the CDR3 reads TGTGCCAGCAGCTCGGGGAACACAGGGGGCTTTGGAAACACCATATATTTT. Protein product: CASSSGNTGGFGNTIYF.

The chain couples TRBV2 to TRBJ1-6; D gene uncertain. The CDR3 covers 13 residues. Trimming shortened V by 7 bases and J by 7 bases, and 11 bases separated the two germline ends. Germline V gene lookup returns CDR1 SNHLY and CDR2 FYNNEI. The CDR3 DNA reads as TGTGCCAGCACCCAGGAGGCCAATTCACCCCTCCACTTT. This codes for CASTQEANSPLHF.

Worth noting for this clone: In the same sample, other DNA sequences code for this CDR3. This sequence joins TRBV6-1 and TRBJ1-3; the D is unclear. Per germline, CDR1 MNHNS and CDR2 SASEGT. V was cut by 2 bases and J by 0 bases, with 8 bases left in between. This CDR3 spans 15 amino acids. The CDR3 region is CASSERRASGNTIYF. Written as DNA, the CDR3 is TGTGCCAGCAGTGAAAGGCGGGCCTCTGGAAACACCATATATTTT.

V is TRBV6-5 and J is TRBJ1-6, with D possibly being TRBD1 (5 bases). Trimming took 2 bases from V and 6 from J, leaving 11 bases between them. Looked up from germline, CDR1 is MNHEY and CDR2 is SVGAGI. CDR3 size: 15 residues. CDR3 DNA sequence: TGTGCCAGCAGTTACGGGGGGGATAGTAATTCACCCCTCCACTTT. This gives the protein CASSYGGDSNSPLHF.

The rearrangement links TRBV30 to TRBJ2-7, with D possibly being TRBD1 (5 bases). Per germline, CDR1 GTSNPN and CDR2 SVGIG (reference sequence). V was clipped by 0 bases and J by 9 bases, with 15 bases between them. The CDR3 covers 13 residues. The chain's CDR3 is CAWSVGSGIPQYF. The CDR3 coding sequence is TGTGCCTGGAGTGTGGGTTCAGGGATTCCGCAGTACTTC.

The chain employs TRBV30 and TRBJ2-1; tentative D call: TRBD1 (6 bases). The CDR3 loop spans 12 amino acids. The V gene lost 4 bases and the J gene lost 6 bases, with 10 bases spanning the gap. Germline V lookup: CDR1 GTSNPN, CDR2 SVGIG (reference sequence). The CDR3 is CAWIQGSNEQFF. CDR3 in DNA: TGTGCCTGGATACAGGGTAGCAATGAGCAGTTCTTC. Full variable domain (missing parts from reference TRBV30 and TRBJ2-1): SQTIHQWPATLVQPVGSPLSLECTVEGTSNPNLYWYRQAAGRGLQLLFYSVGIGQISSEVPQNLSASRPQDRQFILSSKKLLLSDSGFYLCAWIQGSNEQFFGPGTRLTVL.

This clone was recorded once. CDR3 in amino acids: CASSGDRVNEQFF. CDR3 nucleotide sequence: TGTGCCAGCAGCGGGGACAGGGTAAATGAGCAGTTCTTC. J is TRBJ2-1 and V is TRBV9, with 9 bases that match TRBD1. The germline gives CDR1 SGDLS, CDR2 YYNGEE. The junction had 2 bases not matched to a gene; V was cut back by 3 bases and J by 7 bases. The CDR3 runs 13 residues.

Here the CDR3 reads CASSLDRSPSPGELFF. DNA of the CDR3: TGTGCCAGCAGCCTTGACAGATCCCCGTCCCCCGGGGAGCTGTTTTTT. J is TRBJ2-2 and V is TRBV3-1 (or the pseudogene TRBV3-2); weak D call: TRBD1 (5 bases). Trimming took off 4 bases at V and 6 bases at J, with 18 bases between the two ends. Germline V gene lookup returns CDR1 LGHDT and CDR2 YNNKEL (reference sequence). CDR3 length: 16 amino acids.

V gene TRBV4-2 combines with J gene TRBJ2-5, with D maybe TRBD1 (6 bases). Trimming pared 1 base from V and 0 bases from J, leaving 21 bases between. This CDR3 contains 19 residues. CDR1 and CDR2 (germline): LGHNA, YNFKEQ. CDR3 residues: CASSQAMHSRTAHQETQYF. CDR3 coding DNA: TGTGCCAGCAGCCAAGCTATGCATAGTAGGACAGCACACCAAGAGACCCAGTACTTC.

J is TRBJ1-2 and V is TRBV6-5; a weak D match, TRBD1 (5 bases). Germline V CDR1 and CDR2: MNHEY, SVGAGI. V shed 0 bases and J shed 4 bases, with 15 bases lying between them. The CDR3 is made up of 16 amino acids. The CDR3: CASSYSSTGVGYGYTF. In DNA form, the CDR3 reads TGTGCCAGCAGTTACTCCTCAACGGGGGTCGGCTATGGCTACACCTTC.

V usage is TRBV12-3 or TRBV12-4 and J usage is TRBJ2-1; perhaps TRBD1 as D (5 bases). The ends were cut back, 7 bases at V and 4 bases at J, with 8 bases in the middle. The CDR3 runs 12 residues. CDR3 residues: CASNRQYNEQFF. The CDR3 DNA follows: TGTGCCAGCAACCGACAGTACAATGAGCAGTTCTTC.

V gene TRBV19 combines with J gene TRBJ1-2; 7 positions match TRBD1. The CDR3 loop spans 15 amino acids. V was clipped by 5 bases and J by 4 bases; unmatched bases: 10. Germline-derived CDR1 and CDR2 are LNHDA and SQIVND (reference sequence). CDR3 in amino acids: CASSVGSGTAYGYTF. The CDR3 DNA sequence: TGTGCCAGTAGTGTCGGATCCGGGACAGCCTATGGCTACACCTTC. The entire variable domain, with the rest obtained from reference TRBV19 and TRBJ1-2, is as follows: DGGITQSPKYLFRKEGQNVTLSCEQNLNHDAMYWYRQDPGQGLRLIYYSQIVNDFQKGDIAEGYSVSREKKESFPLTVTSAQKNPTAFYLCASSVGSGTAYGYTFGSGTRLTVV.

This sequence joins TRBV19 and TRBJ2-5, with 8 nucleotides matching TRBD1. J was trimmed by 1 base and V by 6 bases; bases with no gene match: 7. Germline values: CDR1 LNHDA, CDR2 SQIVND (reference sequence). The CDR3 length is 15 residues. The CDR3 region has the DNA TGTGCCAGTAGCAAGCTGGACAGGGTCCAAGAGACCCAGTACTTC. Its protein is CASSKLDRVQETQYF. The entire variable domain, with the rest obtained from reference TRBV19 and TRBJ2-5, is as follows: DGGITQSPKYLFRKEGQNVTLSCEQNLNHDAMYWYRQDPGQGLRLIYYSQIVNDFQKGDIAEGYSVSREKKESFPLTVTSAQKNPTAFYLCASSKLDRVQETQYFGPGTRLLVL.

The V gene is TRBV4-1, the J gene TRBJ2-5, with D hard to call. The germline V and J ends were trimmed by 0 bases and 4 bases, with 12 bases remaining between them. The germline V gene encodes CDR1 MGHRA and CDR2 YSYEKL. The length of the CDR3 is 15 residues. The CDR3 here is CASSQDDRAGETQYF. The CDR3 DNA reads as TGCGCCAGCAGCCAAGATGATCGAGCCGGAGAGACCCAGTACTTC.

A note on this clone: The same CDR3 is also encoded by other DNA sequences in this sample. The rearrangement joins TRBV5-1 to TRBJ2-7; maybe TRBD2 (6 bases). The CDR3 loop spans 12 amino acids. The germline V gene encodes CDR1 SGHRS and CDR2 YFSETQ. V was shortened by 4 bases and J by 5 bases, with 10 bases between the two germline ends. CDR3: CASSLGRNEQYF. DNA for the CDR3: TGCGCCAGCAGCCTGGGGAGGAACGAGCAGTACTTC.

This clone turned up a few times. This chain links TRBV2 with TRBJ1-4; D possibly corresponds to TRBD1 (5 bases). Trimming removed 10 bases at V and 0 bases at J, with 12 bases between. This CDR3 has 14 residues. CDR1 and CDR2 (germline): SNHLY, FYNNEI. The CDR3 loop reads CATRQGTTNEKLFF. The CDR3 nucleotides are TGTGCCACCCGTCAGGGAACAACTAATGAAAAACTGTTTTTT.

J is TRBJ2-3 and V is TRBV12-3 or TRBV12-4; the D gene is possibly TRBD1 (7 bases). This CDR3 region has 12 residues. V lost 7 bases, J lost 11 bases, and 16 bases lay in between. CDR3 nucleotide sequence: TGTGCCAGCACCCTGGCGCGGGACAGGCAGTATTTT. Its translation: CASTLARDRQYF.

The J gene is TRBJ1-2, the V gene TRBV19, with 7 positions matching TRBD1. Germline V gene data show CDR1 as LNHDA and CDR2 as SQIVND (reference sequence). The CDR3 sequence is 13 residues long. V was pared by 9 bases and J by 4 bases, with 8 bases of the junction left unmatched. CDR3 residues: CASGRDRSYGYTF. The CDR3 DNA is TGTGCCAGCGGCCGGGACAGATCCTATGGCTACACCTTC.

The chain uses TRBV4-1 and TRBJ2-7; no reliable D call. V shed 1 base and J shed 7 bases, with 11 bases lying between them. Germline CDR1 MGHRA, CDR2 YSYEKL. The CDR3 sequence is 13 residues long. CDR3 loop: CASSQARNKEQYF. CDR3 nucleotide sequence: TGCGCCAGCAGCCAAGCCAGGAACAAAGAGCAGTACTTC.

This sequence joins TRBV19 and TRBJ2-7, with D tentatively TRBD1 (7 bases). V was trimmed by 9 bases and J by 3 bases, leaving 12 bases between them. Germline V gives CDR1 LNHDA, CDR2 SQIVND (reference sequence). The CDR3 is made up of 12 amino acids. The CDR3 DNA sequence: TGTGCCAGCCCCAGGGGGGTCTACGAGCAGTACTTC. This translates into CASPRGVYEQYF.

The J gene is TRBJ1-2, the V gene TRBV4-1; D is ambiguous. Germline CDR1 reads MGHRA; CDR2 reads YSYEKL. Trimming removed 0 bases at V and 2 bases at J, with 7 bases between. This CDR3 region has 14 residues. CDR3 protein: CASSQEGQNYGYTF. In DNA, the CDR3 is TGCGCCAGCAGCCAAGAGGGCCAAAACTATGGCTACACCTTC.

CDR3 region: CASSQDGRGVYEQYF. DNA for the CDR3: TGTGCCAGCAGCCAAGATGGCAGGGGCGTATACGAGCAGTACTTC. The gene calls are TRBV3-1 (or the pseudogene TRBV3-2) and TRBJ2-7; weak D call: TRBD1 (6 bases). Germline V lookup: CDR1 LGHDT, CDR2 YNNKEL (reference sequence). V lost 0 bases to trimming and J lost 4 bases, with 13 bases between them. The CDR3 is 15 residues long.

The V gene is TRBV30, the J gene TRBJ2-7; no clear D gene. The germline V gene encodes CDR1 GTSNPN and CDR2 SVGIG (reference sequence). V gave up 0 bases and J gave up 7 bases, with 19 bases separating them. The CDR3 is made up of 15 amino acids. The CDR3 here is CAWSVRGPGLWEQYF. The CDR3 nucleotides are TGTGCCTGGAGTGTACGTGGTCCAGGCCTTTGGGAGCAGTACTTC.

Written as DNA, the CDR3 is TGTGCCAGCAGCCCTCACCAAGGCGGGTACAATGAGCAGTTCTTC. This gives the protein CASSPHQGGYNEQFF. This chain links TRBV3-1 (or the pseudogene TRBV3-2) with TRBJ2-1, with D possibly TRBD2 on 5 matching bases. V lost 4 bases to trimming and J lost 4 bases, with 14 bases between them. Per germline, CDR1 LGHDT and CDR2 YNNKEL (reference sequence). There are 15 residues in the CDR3.